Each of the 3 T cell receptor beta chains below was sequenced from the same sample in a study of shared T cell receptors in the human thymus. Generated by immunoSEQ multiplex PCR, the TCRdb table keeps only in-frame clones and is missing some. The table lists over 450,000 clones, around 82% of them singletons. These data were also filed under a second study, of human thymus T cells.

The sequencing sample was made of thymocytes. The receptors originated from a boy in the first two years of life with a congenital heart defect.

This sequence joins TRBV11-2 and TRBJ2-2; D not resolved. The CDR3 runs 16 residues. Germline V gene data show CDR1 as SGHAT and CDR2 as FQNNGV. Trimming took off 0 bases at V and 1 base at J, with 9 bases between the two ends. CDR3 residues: CASSLEPRQNTGELFF. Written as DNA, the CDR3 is TGTGCCAGCAGCTTAGAACCGAGACAGAACACCGGGGAGCTGTTTTTT.

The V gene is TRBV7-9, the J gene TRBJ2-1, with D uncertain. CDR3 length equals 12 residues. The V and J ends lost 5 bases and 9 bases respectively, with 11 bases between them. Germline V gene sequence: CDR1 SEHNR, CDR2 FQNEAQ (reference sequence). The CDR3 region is CASSPRPAEQFF. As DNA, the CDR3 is TGTGCCAGCAGCCCGAGGCCGGCTGAGCAGTTCTTC.

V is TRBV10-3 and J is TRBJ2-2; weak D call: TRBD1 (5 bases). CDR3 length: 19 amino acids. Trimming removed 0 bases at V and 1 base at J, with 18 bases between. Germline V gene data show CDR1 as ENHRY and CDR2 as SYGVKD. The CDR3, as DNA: TGTGCCATCAGTGAGTCCCACAGGTGGTTTTATAGGAACACCGGGGAGCTGTTTTTT. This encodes CAISESHRWFYRNTGELFF.